Sequencing of this TCR beta chain was carried out in a study of PD-1 blockade in classical Hodgkin lymphoma. The CDR3 is 19 residues long. CDR1 and CDR2 (germline): SGHRS, YFSETQ. Trimming left V 4 bases short and J 7 bases short, with 32 bases between. Measured with immunoSEQ multiplex PCR; TCRdb has only the in-frame clones, and not every one. The table lists 30,000 to 50,000 clones, 76% of them singletons. There was relapse after autologous stem cell transplantation in every patient, and there was variation in brentuximab vedotin exposure. The TCR originated in a human donor with classical Hodgkin lymphoma. This chain uses TRBV5-1 with TRBJ2-5; D is undetermined. The sample consisted of peripheral blood mononuclear cells (PBMCs), taken at baseline. The CDR3 DNA sequence: TGCGCCAGCAGCCGATCGATGTTGGATCTCTTACGCCCATCCCCGACCCAGTACTTC. Translating gives CASSRSMLDLLRPSPTQYF.